What follows are 8 T cell receptor beta chains derived from one specimen sequenced in a study of shared clonotypes between healthy human individuals. Some clones are missing from TCRdb's copy, which holds only in-frame ones; the method was immunoSEQ multiplex PCR. Of roughly 1,500,000 clones listed, 95% to 99% are singletons. The sequencing input was naive CD4+ T cells sorted from blood. Subset noted: CD45RA+ positively selected. The receptors shown here come from a man aged 30 to 45 in good health.

V gene TRBV28 combines with J gene TRBJ1-2; D remains unclear. V shed 7 bases and J shed 4 bases, with 7 bases lying between them. The CDR3 consists of 11 residues. Germline-derived CDR1 and CDR2 are MDHEN and SYDVKM. The CDR3 spells CASKWVYGYTF. The CDR3 DNA reads as TGTGCCAGCAAGTGGGTCTATGGCTACACCTTC.

The chain joins TRBV9 to TRBJ2-2, with D hard to call. Germline CDR1 is SGDLS and CDR2 is YYNGEE. The CDR3 is made up of 12 amino acids. The V end was cut by 3 bases, the J end by 8 bases, with 8 bases between. Here the CDR3 reads CASSAARGELFF. The CDR3, as DNA: TGTGCCAGCAGCGCTGCTCGGGGGGAGCTGTTTTTT.

The rearrangement joins TRBV2 to TRBJ2-7; TRBD1 or TRBD2 may be the D gene (5 bases each). This CDR3 is built from 14 residues. CDR1 and CDR2 (germline): SNHLY, FYNNEI. Trimming removed 7 bases from V and 2 bases from J, with 15 bases in between. The chain's CDR3 is CASTKKGRTYEQYF. The CDR3 DNA reads as TGTGCCAGCACGAAGAAGGGACGCACCTACGAGCAGTACTTC.

The chain couples TRBV11-2 to TRBJ2-3; TRBD2 agrees at 9 bases. V lost 1 base to trimming and J lost 4 bases; unmatched junction nucleotides: 3. The germline CDR1 and CDR2 sequences are SGHAT and FQNNGV. This CDR3 contains 15 residues. CDR3 residues: CASSLGAGGADTQYF. In nucleotides, the CDR3 is TGTGCCAGCAGCTTAGGGGCGGGAGGGGCAGATACGCAGTATTTT.

V usage is TRBV7-9 and J usage is TRBJ2-5, with 7 nucleotides matching TRBD2. Germline trimming cut 10 bases from V and 5 bases from J; bases unmatched to any gene: 13. The length of the CDR3 is 14 residues. CDR1 is SEHNR and CDR2 is FQNEAQ in the germline V gene (reference sequence). The DNA for the CDR3 is TGTGCCACCTCCGGGGGGACTCCCTGGGAGACCCAGTACTTC. This encodes CATSGGTPWETQYF. Full variable domain (remainder filled in from reference TRBV7-9 and TRBJ2-5): DTGVSQNPRHKITKRGQNVTFRCDPISEHNRLYWYRQTLGQGPEFLTYFQNEAQLEKSRLLSDRFSAERPKGSFSTLEIQRTEQGDSAMYLCATSGGTPWETQYFGPGTRLLVL.

The chain links TRBV6-1 to TRBJ2-1; D is unresolved. Germline V gives CDR1 MNHNS, CDR2 SASEGT. V gave up 4 bases and J gave up 2 bases, with 12 bases separating them. The CDR3 contains 15 residues. The CDR3 region has the DNA TGTGCCAGCAGTGCGAGGCTCTCAACCTACAATGAGCAGTTCTTC. Its translation is CASSARLSTYNEQFF.

The CDR3 sequence is CASSLGGGGSYNEQFF. The CDR3 DNA reads as TGTGCCAGCAGCTTAGGGGGAGGGGGCTCCTACAATGAGCAGTTCTTC. The chain links TRBV13 to TRBJ2-1; tentatively, D is TRBD2 (7 bases). The CDR3 extends over 16 amino acids. V was shortened by 0 bases and J by 0 bases, with 9 bases between the two germline ends. The germline gives CDR1 PRHDT, CDR2 FYEKMQ (reference sequence).

The chain joins TRBV7-9 to TRBJ1-2; D is undetermined. Trimming took off 2 bases at V and 2 bases at J, with 9 bases between the two ends. CDR1 and CDR2 from the germline V gene are SEHNR and FQNEAQ (reference sequence). CDR3 length: 14 residues. CDR3 in amino acids: CASSLRAENYGYTF. The CDR3 nucleotides are TGTGCCAGCAGCTTACGCGCAGAAAACTATGGCTACACCTTC.